The T cell receptor beta chain under discussion was sequenced for a study of Graves' ophthalmopathy and Graves' hyperthyroidism. As for the study in general: Stable hyperthyroidism meant no progression to ophthalmopathy within 18 months of follow-up. General study findings and limits: Sensitivity of about 90% and specificity of less than 82% were achieved when a 13-signature model separated ophthalmopathy from stable hyperthyroidism. Among thyroid clonotypes expanded above 0.001 frequency, most also appeared in blood.

Looked up from germline, CDR1 is SGHRS and CDR2 is YFSETQ. CDR3 length: 14 amino acids. V was clipped by 0 bases and J by 2 bases, with 9 bases between them. As the template, RNA transcripts were used to amplify TCR beta CDR3 regions. The authors performed first-round RT-PCR with HTBI primers and then a second-round multiplex PCR. Each CDR3 protein is one row after TCRdb ran MiXCR on the multiplex PCR reads. The table includes approximately 1.2 million distinct CDR3 sequences, less than 45% detected once. Diagnosis used clinical symptoms, serum thyroxine, TRAb, thyroid ultrasound and orbital computed tomography. To note about this clonotype: Its antigen is currently unknown. A clone one base away is much larger, so this may be a read error. The CDR3 does not end in the conserved phenylalanine or tryptophan, so this is likely a read error.

Sequencing was performed on peripheral blood or thyroid tissue (not recorded which). The rearrangement links TRBV5-1 to TRBJ2-7, with D perhaps matching TRBD2 (5 bases). This TCR was sampled from an adult man with Graves' hyperthyroidism. CDR3: CASSLADSTYEQYL. The CDR3 DNA follows: TGCGCCAGCAGCTTGGCGGACTCAACCTACGAGCAGTACCTC.